Sequencing of this T cell receptor beta chain was carried out in a study of cytomegalovirus exposure and HLA in healthy donors. The PCR contained 60 Vbeta and 13 Jbeta primers. Method: immunoSEQ multiplex PCR; TCRdb's copy keeps in-frame clones and lacks some. Of over 150,000 clones in the sample, approximately 80% were seen once. Germline V gene lookup returns CDR1 MDHEN and CDR2 SYDVKM. V dropped 2 bases and J dropped 3; count of bases not matched to a gene: 17. This CDR3 region has 20 residues. For this clone: Antigen: not known.

Whole-study findings and limits: TRBV6-2, TRBV6-3 and some other V segments were unresolvable in 87-base-pair reads. Association of a missense DCLRE1C variant with TCR beta V- and J-gene trimming was reported in a later analysis. Later on, an analysis tied approximately 17,000 TCR beta sequences to HLA alleles at 0.05 false discovery rate. Per a later analysis, HLA-associated TCR beta chains showed more clonal expansion than other, equally common TCR beta chains.

Sequencing used PBMCs. The TCR originated in a woman aged 18 to 35 in good health and CMV-seronegative. The rearrangement links TRBV28 to TRBJ2-1; 9 positions agree with TRBD2. CDR3 loop: CASSLPRGLAGEKHYNEQFF. The CDR3 bases are TGTGCCAGCAGTTTACCAAGGGGATTAGCGGGAGAGAAACACTACAATGAGCAGTTCTTC. The full variable domain, completed using reference TRBV28 and TRBJ2-1, is DVKVTQSSRYLVKRTGEKVFLECVQDMDHENMFWYRQDPGLGLRLIYFSYDVKMKEKGDIPEGYSVSREKKERFSLILESASTNQTSMYLCASSLPRGLAGEKHYNEQFFGPGTRLTVL.